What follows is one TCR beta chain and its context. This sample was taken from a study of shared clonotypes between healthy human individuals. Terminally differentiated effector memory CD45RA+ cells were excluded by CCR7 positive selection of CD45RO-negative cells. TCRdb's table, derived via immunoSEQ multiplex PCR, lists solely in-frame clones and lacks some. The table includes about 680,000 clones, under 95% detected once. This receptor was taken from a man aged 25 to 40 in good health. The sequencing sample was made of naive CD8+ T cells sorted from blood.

CDR3 amino acids: CASSLSPGLAGTLELFF. CDR3 coding DNA: TGTGCCAGCAGTTTATCACCGGGACTAGCGGGCACCCTGGAGCTGTTTTTT. The rearrangement uses TRBV27 and TRBJ2-2; 12 bases fit TRBD2. V dropped 0 bases and J dropped 10; count of bases not matched to a gene: 9. This CDR3 contains 17 residues. CDR1 MNHEY and CDR2 SMNVEV come from the germline V gene (reference sequence).